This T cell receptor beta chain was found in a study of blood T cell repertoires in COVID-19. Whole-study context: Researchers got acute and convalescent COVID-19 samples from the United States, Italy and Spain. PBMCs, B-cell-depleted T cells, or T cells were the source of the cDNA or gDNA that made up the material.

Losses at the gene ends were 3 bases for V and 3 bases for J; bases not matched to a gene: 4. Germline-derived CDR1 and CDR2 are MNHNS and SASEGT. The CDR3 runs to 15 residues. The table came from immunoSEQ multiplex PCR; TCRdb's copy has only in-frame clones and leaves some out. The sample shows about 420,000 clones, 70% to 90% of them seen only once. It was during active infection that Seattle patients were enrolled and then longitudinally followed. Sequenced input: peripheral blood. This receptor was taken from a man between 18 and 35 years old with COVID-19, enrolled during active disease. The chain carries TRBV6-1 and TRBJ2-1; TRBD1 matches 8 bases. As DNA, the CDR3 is TGTGCCAGCAGTGACGGACAGGGAGGCTACAATGAGCAGTTCTTC. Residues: CASSDGQGGYNEQFF.